This note documents a single T cell receptor (beta chain) sequence. An end of the junction does not agree with germline; a read error may underlie this. The data were taken from a study of CD4 and CD8 cells across lung adenocarcinoma regions. Donors had localized lung adenocarcinoma, a non-small cell lung cancer. TCRdb re-analysed the PCR reads in MiXCR, keeping a single row per CDR3 protein. The sample shows 9,500 to 15,000 distinct CDR3 sequences, 40% to 55% of them seen only once. The length of the CDR3 is 14 residues. Germline assignment: CDR1 ENHRY and CDR2 SYGVKD. The V call is TRBV10-3, the J call TRBJ2-3; D is perhaps TRBD1 or TRBD2 (5 bases each). The clonotype was recovered from a female donor with lung adenocarcinoma. The CD4 and CD8 labels of this study may be unreliable. Sequencing was performed on CD8+ T cells from the margin of a lung tumor. The CDR3 region has the DNA TGTGCCTCCACGGCGGTGAGGGGCAAAAATACTCAGTATTTC. Amino acid sequence: CASTAVRGKNTQYF.